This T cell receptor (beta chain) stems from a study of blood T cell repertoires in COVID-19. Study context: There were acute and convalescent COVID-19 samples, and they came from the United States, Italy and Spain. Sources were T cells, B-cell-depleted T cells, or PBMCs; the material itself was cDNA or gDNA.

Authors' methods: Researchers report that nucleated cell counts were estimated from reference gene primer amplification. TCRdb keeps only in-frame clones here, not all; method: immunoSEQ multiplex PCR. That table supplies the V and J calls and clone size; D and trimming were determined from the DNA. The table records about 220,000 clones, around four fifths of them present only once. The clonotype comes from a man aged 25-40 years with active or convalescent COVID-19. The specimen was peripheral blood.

The CDR3 DNA is TGTGCCAGCAGCCACGGCAGGGGCTCGAATGGCTACACCTTC. It specifies CASSHGRGSNGYTF. The V call is TRBV3-1 (or the pseudogene TRBV3-2), the J call TRBJ1-2; TRBD1 might be the D (6 bases). The germline gives CDR1 LGHDT, CDR2 YNNKEL (reference sequence). V was trimmed by 3 bases and J by 6 bases, leaving 14 bases between them. The CDR3 totals 14 residues.